The 3 T cell receptor beta chains below come from one sample, sequenced in a study of a mutant IDH1 vaccine in newly diagnosed glioma. Generated by immunoSEQ multiplex PCR, the TCRdb table keeps only in-frame clones and is missing some. The sample shows roughly 15,000 clones, 80% to 90% of them seen only once. Time point here: baseline, week 1 (first vaccination visit). Regarding treatment: pre-vaccination baseline after standard-of-care therapy. This sample comprised PBMCs, obtained from a glioma patient treated with radiotherapy, temozolomide or both. Source of these receptors: a woman aged 40 to 50 with glioma. Some clones in this sample may be carry-over from other donors' samples.

This CDR3 reads CASSPQNAYNEQFF. The DNA for the CDR3 is TGTGCCAGCAGTCCACAAAACGCCTACAATGAGCAGTTCTTC. The chain employs TRBV28 and TRBJ2-1; D is ambiguous. Germline V gene sequence: CDR1 MDHEN, CDR2 SYDVKM. This CDR3 region has 14 residues. V lost 5 bases and J 2 bases, leaving 10 bases between the germline ends.

V and J are TRBV27 and TRBJ2-7; D call uncertain. V lost 6 bases and J 4 bases, leaving 13 bases between the germline ends. Germline loops: CDR1 MNHEY, CDR2 SMNVEV (reference sequence). This CDR3 is 13 amino acids long. The DNA of the CDR3 is TGTGCCAGCAGCTCCCTGGGGTCGTACGAGCAGTACTTC. This encodes CASSSLGSYEQYF.

The V call is TRBV18, the J call TRBJ2-5, with D perhaps matching TRBD1 (5 bases). The germline CDR1 and CDR2 sequences are KGHSH and LQKENI. The CDR3 covers 14 residues. With 1 base removed from V and 5 bases from J, the gap between germline ends came to 11 bases. CDR3 sequence reads: CASSPLREGETQYF. In DNA, the CDR3 is TGTGCCAGCTCACCACTCAGGGAAGGTGAGACCCAGTACTTC. The full variable domain, its missing parts supplied by reference TRBV18 and TRBJ2-5, is NAGVMQNPRHLVRRRGQEARLRCSPMKGHSHVYWYRQLPEEGLKFMVYLQKENIIDESGMPKERFSAEFPKEGPSILRIQQVVRGDSAAYFCASSPLREGETQYFGPGTRLLVL.